This TCR beta chain came from a study of blood T cell repertoires in COVID-19. Study-level information: Both acute and convalescent COVID-19 samples were obtained from the United States, Italy and Spain. In each case, the material was cDNA or gDNA derived from T cells, B-cell-depleted T cells, or PBMCs.

Original analysis: Scientists estimated how many nucleated cells there were by amplifying reference gene primers. The method was immunoSEQ multiplex PCR; TCRdb's version includes in-frame clones alone and lacks a portion of them. That table is the source of V, J and clone size, and D and trimming were worked out from the DNA. The sample holds under 130,000 clones; 81% are singletons and the top ten take approximately 40%. CDR3 length: 16 residues. The germline V gene encodes CDR1 SGHRS and CDR2 YFSETQ. The ends lost 0 bases at V and 3 bases at J; junction bases unmatched: 5. This chain connects TRBV5-1 to TRBJ2-2, with 7 nucleotides matching TRBD1. The sequenced material came from peripheral blood. The sequence came from an elderly man with acute or convalescent COVID-19. The CDR3 sequence is CASSLVGTVDTGELFF. The CDR3 DNA sequence: TGCGCCAGCAGCTTGGTCGGGACAGTCGACACCGGGGAGCTGTTTTTT.